Listed below are T cell receptor beta chains from one sample, sequenced in a study of T cell repertoires in ileal Crohn's disease. Clones were read by immunoSEQ multiplex PCR, and TCRdb kept only the in-frame ones, dropping some. The sample has more than 7,000 clones, approximately 74% seen once; the top ten hold roughly 7.3%. The material sequenced was ileal tissue. These receptor sequences come from an adult with Crohn's disease. Both conserved end residues are part of each CDR3. D genes are given only for firm matches. Rows give clone size only sometimes, using once, few, many, or a class for an expanded clone.

cdr3_nt cdr3_aa d_call v_call cdr3_length clone_size j_call
TGTGCCAGCAAAGCACCCCCTCTAGAGACCCAGTACTTC CASKAPPLETQYF . TRBV6-5 13 . TRBJ2-5
TGTGCCAGTAGGGTCTCCGGCGCTGGGGCCTATGGCTACACCTTC CASRVSGAGAYGYTF . TRBV19 15 . TRBJ1-2
TGTGCCAGAAGCTTACTAAAGTGGTACGAGCAGTACTTC CARSLLKWYEQYF . TRBV7-5 13 . TRBJ2-7
TGTGCCTGGACCGCGGACAGGGTGAGCTCCTATAATTCACCCCTCCACTTT CAWTADRVSSYNSPLHF TRBD1 TRBV30 17 . TRBJ1-6
TGTGCCAGCGGGACTAGCGGGGGAGCGAGTTACTTC CASGTSGGASYF TRBD2 TRBV19 12 few TRBJ2-7
TGCGCCAGCAGCTTTACTAGTTTCCAAGAGACCCAGTACTTC CASSFTSFQETQYF . TRBV5-1 14 . TRBJ2-5
TGCGCCAGCAGTCATCATGCGTGGGACAGCAGCTACGAGCAGTACTTC CASSHHAWDSSYEQYF TRBD1 TRBV23-1 16 . TRBJ2-7
TGTGCCAGCAGCCTTCAGGCTTCCGCCTACGAGCAGTACTTC CASSLQASAYEQYF . TRBV7-9 14 . TRBJ2-7
TGTGCCAGCAGGGACAGTGACACTGAAGCTTTCTTT CASRDSDTEAFF . TRBV2 12 few TRBJ1-1
TGTGCCAGCAGCGACCGGGACAGGGGGGGTGAAGCTTTCTTT CASSDRDRGGEAFF TRBD1 TRBV11-3 14 . TRBJ1-1
TGTGCCAGCAGTTTAGGGACAGGGCGGGAAAAACTGTTTTTT CASSLGTGREKLFF TRBD1 TRBV28 14 . TRBJ1-4
TGTGCCAGCAGTTCAGCCGATGGACAGGTCGGGACCCAGTACTTC CASSSADGQVGTQYF TRBD1 TRBV28 15 . TRBJ2-5
TGTGCCAGCTCACCAGCCAGGGACACATACACTGAAGCTTTCTTT CASSPARDTYTEAFF . TRBV18 15 . TRBJ1-1
TGTGCCAGCAGCCCCACGGCGAGCGGGGGCGGGAACATTCAGTACTTC CASSPTASGGGNIQYF TRBD2 TRBV2 16 few TRBJ2-4
TGCGCCAGTAGTTTATACGAGCAGTACTTC CASSLYEQYF . TRBV5-1 10 . TRBJ2-7
TGTGCCAGCAGCCCCGTTAGCGGGGGGAAAGAGACCCAGTACTTC CASSPVSGGKETQYF TRBD2 TRBV5-6 15 few TRBJ2-5
TGTGCCAGCAGCCAAGATGGAGGGACAGCGGGTGAAAAACTGTTTTTT CASSQDGGTAGEKLFF TRBD1 TRBV4-2 16 . TRBJ1-4
TGTGCCAGCAGCTCAAACACTGAAGCTTTCTTT CASSSNTEAFF . TRBV11-3 11 . TRBJ1-1
TGTGCCTGGACAGCGGGAAACACCATATATTTT CAWTAGNTIYF . TRBV30 11 . TRBJ1-3
TGTGCCATCAGTGAGTCTGTGACGGGGGTACAAGAGACCCAGTACTTC CAISESVTGVQETQYF . TRBV10-3 16 . TRBJ2-5
TGTGCCTGGAGCCCCGGCAGGGCCGGAGTAAACACTGAAGCTTTCTTT CAWSPGRAGVNTEAFF . TRBV30 16 . TRBJ1-1
TGTGCCAGCGGGGACAGGGATCAGCCCCAGCATTTT CASGDRDQPQHF TRBD1 TRBV6-5 12 . TRBJ1-5
TGTGCCAGCAGTCCTTCGTCGGTAGCGGGGTTTTGGCAGTTCTTC CASSPSSVAGFWQFF TRBD2 TRBV14 15 . TRBJ2-1
TGCGCCAGCAGCCTAACAGGGAACGAGCAGTACTTC CASSLTGNEQYF . TRBV5-1 12 . TRBJ2-7
TGTGCCAGCAGTGACTCCGGCGGGGGAAACTACAATGAGCAGTTCTTC CASSDSGGGNYNEQFF TRBD2 TRBV6-4 16 few TRBJ2-1
TGTGCCAGTAGTATGGGACAGAACGCGAACACTGAAGCTTTCTTT CASSMGQNANTEAFF TRBD1 TRBV19 15 few TRBJ1-1
TGTGCCAGCAGCGTAGATGGACAGATCTACAATGAGCAGTTCTTC CASSVDGQIYNEQFF . TRBV9 15 . TRBJ2-1